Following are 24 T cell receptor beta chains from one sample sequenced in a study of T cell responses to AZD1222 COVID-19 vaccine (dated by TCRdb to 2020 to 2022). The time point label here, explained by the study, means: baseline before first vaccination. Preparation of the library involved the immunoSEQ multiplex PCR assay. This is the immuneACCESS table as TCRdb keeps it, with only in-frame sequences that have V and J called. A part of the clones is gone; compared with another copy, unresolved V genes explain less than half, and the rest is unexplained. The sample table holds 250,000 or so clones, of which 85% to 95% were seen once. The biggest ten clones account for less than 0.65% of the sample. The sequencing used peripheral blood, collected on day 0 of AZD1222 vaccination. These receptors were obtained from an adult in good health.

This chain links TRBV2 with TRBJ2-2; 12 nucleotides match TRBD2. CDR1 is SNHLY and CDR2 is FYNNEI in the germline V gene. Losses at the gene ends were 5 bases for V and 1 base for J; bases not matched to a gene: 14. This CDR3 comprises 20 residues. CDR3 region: CASSKHLPGLAGRNTGELFF. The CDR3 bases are TGTGCCAGCAGTAAACATCTTCCCGGACTAGCGGGGCGGAACACCGGGGAGCTGTTTTTT.

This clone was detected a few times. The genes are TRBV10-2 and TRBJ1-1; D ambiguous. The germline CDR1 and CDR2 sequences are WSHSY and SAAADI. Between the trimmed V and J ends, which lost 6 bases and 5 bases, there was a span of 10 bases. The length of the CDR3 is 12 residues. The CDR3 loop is CASRATGTEAFF. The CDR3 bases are TGCGCCAGCAGGGCAACTGGAACTGAAGCTTTCTTT.

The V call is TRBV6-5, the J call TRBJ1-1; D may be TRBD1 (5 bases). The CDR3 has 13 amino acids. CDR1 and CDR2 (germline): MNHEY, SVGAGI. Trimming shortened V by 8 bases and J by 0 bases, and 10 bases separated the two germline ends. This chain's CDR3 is CASRQLVNTEAFF. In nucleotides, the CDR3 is TGTGCCAGCCGACAGCTGGTGAACACTGAAGCTTTCTTT.

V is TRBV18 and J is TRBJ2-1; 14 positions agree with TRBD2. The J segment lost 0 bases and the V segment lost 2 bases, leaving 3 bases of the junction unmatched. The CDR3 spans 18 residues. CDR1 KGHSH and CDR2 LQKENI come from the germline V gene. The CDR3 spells CASSPSGLAGVSYNEQFF. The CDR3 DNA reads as TGTGCCAGCTCACCATCGGGACTAGCGGGAGTCTCCTACAATGAGCAGTTCTTC.

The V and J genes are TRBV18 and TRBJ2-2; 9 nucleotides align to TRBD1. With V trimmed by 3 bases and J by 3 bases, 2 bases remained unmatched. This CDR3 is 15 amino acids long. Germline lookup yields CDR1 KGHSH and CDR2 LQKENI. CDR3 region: CASSPRTGDTGELFF. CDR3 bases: TGTGCCAGCTCACCGCGGACAGGGGACACCGGGGAGCTGTTTTTT.

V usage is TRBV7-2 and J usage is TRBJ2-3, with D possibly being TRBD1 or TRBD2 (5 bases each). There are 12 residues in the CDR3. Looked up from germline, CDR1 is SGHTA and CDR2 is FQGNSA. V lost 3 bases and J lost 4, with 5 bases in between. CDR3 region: CASSLGADTQYF. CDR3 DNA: TGTGCCAGCAGCTTGGGGGCAGATACGCAGTATTTT.

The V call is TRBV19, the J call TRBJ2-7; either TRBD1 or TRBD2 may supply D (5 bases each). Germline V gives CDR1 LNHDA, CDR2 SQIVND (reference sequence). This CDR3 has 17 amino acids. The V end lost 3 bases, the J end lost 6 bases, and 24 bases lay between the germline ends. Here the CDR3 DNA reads TGTGCCAGTAGTATTTCACCGCTCGGGACCGCTTTAGGCGAGCAGTACTTC. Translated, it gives CASSISPLGTALGEQYF.

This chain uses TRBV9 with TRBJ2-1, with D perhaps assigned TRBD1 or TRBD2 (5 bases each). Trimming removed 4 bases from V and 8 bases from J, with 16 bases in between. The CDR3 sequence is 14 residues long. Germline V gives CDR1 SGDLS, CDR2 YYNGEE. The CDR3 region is CASSYASGRDEQFF. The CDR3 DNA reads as TGTGCCAGCAGCTATGCTTCGGGACGAGATGAGCAGTTCTTC.

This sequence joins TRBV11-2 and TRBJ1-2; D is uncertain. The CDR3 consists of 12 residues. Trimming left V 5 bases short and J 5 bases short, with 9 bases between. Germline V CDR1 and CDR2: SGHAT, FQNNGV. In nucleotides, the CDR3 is TGTGCCAGCAGCCCGCATGGATATGGCTACACCTTC. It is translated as CASSPHGYGYTF.

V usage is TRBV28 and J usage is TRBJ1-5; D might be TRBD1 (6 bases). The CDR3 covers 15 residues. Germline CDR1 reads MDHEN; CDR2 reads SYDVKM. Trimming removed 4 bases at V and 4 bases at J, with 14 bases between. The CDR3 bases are TGTGCCAGCAGTTGGGGGGCAGCCCGTAATCAGCCCCAGCATTTT. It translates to CASSWGAARNQPQHF. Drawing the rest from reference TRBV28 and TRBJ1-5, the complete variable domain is DVKVTQSSRYLVKRTGEKVFLECVQDMDHENMFWYRQDPGLGLRLIYFSYDVKMKEKGDIPEGYSVSREKKERFSLILESASTNQTSMYLCASSWGAARNQPQHFGDGTRLSIL.

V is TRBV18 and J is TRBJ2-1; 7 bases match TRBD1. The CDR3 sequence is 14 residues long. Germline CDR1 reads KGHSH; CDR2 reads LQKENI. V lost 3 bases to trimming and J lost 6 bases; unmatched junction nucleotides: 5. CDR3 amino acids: CASSPGQRINEQFF. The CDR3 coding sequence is TGTGCCAGCTCACCGGGACAGAGAATCAATGAGCAGTTCTTC.

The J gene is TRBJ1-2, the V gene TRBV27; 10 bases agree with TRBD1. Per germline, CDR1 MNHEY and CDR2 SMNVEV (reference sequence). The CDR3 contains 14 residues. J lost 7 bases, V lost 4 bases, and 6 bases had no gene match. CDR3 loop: CASSSRQGAGGYTF. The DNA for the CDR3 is TGTGCCAGCAGTTCCAGACAGGGGGCGGGTGGCTACACCTTC.

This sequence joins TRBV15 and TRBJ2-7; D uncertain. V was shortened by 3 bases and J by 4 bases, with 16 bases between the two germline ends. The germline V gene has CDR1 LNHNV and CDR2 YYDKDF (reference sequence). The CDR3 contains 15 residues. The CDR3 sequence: CATSSLNGGVYEQYF. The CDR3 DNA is TGTGCCACCAGCAGCCTAAATGGCGGAGTGTACGAGCAGTACTTC.

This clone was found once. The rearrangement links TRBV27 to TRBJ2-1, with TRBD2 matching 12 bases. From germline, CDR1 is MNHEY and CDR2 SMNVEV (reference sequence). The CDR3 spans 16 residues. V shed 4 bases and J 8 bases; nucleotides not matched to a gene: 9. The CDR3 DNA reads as TGTGCCAGCAGTTCCCGACTAGCGGGAGATTTATATGAGCAGTTCTTC. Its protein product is CASSSRLAGDLYEQFF.

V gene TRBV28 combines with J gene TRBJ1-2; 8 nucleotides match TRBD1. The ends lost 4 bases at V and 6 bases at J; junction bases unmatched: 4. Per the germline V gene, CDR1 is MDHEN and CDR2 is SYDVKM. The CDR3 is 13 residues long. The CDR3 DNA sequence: TGTGCCAGCAGTTCCGGGACAGGTCATGGCTACACCTTC. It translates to CASSSGTGHGYTF.

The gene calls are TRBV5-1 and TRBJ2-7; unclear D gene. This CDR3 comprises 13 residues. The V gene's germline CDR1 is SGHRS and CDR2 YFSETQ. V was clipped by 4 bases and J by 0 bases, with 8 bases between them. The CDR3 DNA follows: TGCGCCAGCAGCGCGGACGGCTCCTACGAGCAGTACTTC. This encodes CASSADGSYEQYF.

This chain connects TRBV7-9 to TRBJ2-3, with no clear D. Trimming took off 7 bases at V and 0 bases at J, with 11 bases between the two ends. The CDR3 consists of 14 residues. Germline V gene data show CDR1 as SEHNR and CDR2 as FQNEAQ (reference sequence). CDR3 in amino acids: CASTVPSSTDTQYF. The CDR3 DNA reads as TGTGCCAGCACGGTTCCCTCTAGCACAGATACGCAGTATTTT. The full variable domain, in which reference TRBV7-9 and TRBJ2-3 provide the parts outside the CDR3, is DTGVSQNPRHKITKRGQNVTFRCDPISEHNRLYWYRQTLGQGPEFLTYFQNEAQLEKSRLLSDRFSAERPKGSFSTLEIQRTEQGDSAMYLCASTVPSSTDTQYFGPGTRLTVL.

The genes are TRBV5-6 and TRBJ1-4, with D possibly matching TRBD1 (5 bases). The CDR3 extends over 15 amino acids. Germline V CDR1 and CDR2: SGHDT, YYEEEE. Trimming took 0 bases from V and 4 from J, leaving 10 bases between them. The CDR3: CASSLAWGVNEKLFF. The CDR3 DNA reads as TGTGCCAGCAGCTTGGCATGGGGGGTTAATGAAAAACTGTTTTTT. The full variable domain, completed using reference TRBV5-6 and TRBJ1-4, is DAGVTQSPTHLIKTRGQQVTLRCSPKSGHDTVSWYQQALGQGPQFIFQYYEEEERQRGNFPDRFSGHQFPNYSSELNVNALLLGDSALYLCASSLAWGVNEKLFFGSGTQLSVL.

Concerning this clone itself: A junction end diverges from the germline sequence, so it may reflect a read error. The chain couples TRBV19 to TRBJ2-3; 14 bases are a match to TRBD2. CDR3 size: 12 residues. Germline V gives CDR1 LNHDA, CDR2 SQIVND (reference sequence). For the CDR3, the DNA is TGCCGGGGACTAGCGGGAGCAGATACGCAGTATTTT. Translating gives CRGLAGADTQYF.

The CDR3 region has the DNA TGCAGCGTCCCTAAACCAGGGACCACAGATACGCAGTATTTT. Translation: CSVPKPGTTDTQYF. The chain links TRBV29-1 to TRBJ2-3; tentatively, D is TRBD1 or TRBD2 (5 bases each). V was cut by 6 bases and J by 2 bases, with 15 bases left in between. Germline V gene lookup returns CDR1 SQVTM and CDR2 ANQGSEA. The CDR3 spans 14 residues.

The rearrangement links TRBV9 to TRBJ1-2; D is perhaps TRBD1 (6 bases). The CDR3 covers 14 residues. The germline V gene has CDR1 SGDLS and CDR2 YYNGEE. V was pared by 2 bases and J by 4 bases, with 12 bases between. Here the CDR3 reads CASSVRGTSYGYTF. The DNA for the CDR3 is TGTGCCAGCAGCGTTAGGGGGACGTCCTATGGCTACACCTTC.

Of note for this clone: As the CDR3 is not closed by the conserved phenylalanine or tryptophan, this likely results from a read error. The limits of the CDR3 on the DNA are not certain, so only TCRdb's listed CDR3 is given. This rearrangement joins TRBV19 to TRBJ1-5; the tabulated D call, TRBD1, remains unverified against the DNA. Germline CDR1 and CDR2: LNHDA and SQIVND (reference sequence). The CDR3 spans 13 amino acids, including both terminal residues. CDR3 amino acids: CASSIYAGTIVTV.

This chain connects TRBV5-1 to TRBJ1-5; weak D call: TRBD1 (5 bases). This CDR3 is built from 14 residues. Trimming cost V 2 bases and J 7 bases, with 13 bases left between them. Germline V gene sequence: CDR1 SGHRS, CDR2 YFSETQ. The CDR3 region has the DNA TGCGCCAGCAGCTTTAGCACAGGTACCCAGCCCCAGCATTTT. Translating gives CASSFSTGTQPQHF.

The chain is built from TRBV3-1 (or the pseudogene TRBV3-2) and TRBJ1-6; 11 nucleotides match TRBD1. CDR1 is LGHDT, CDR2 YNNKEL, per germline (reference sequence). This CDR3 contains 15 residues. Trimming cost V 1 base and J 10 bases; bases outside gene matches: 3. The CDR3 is CASSQAGTGGSPLHF. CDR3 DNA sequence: TGTGCCAGCAGCCAAGCCGGGACAGGGGGATCACCCCTCCACTTT.